These 24 T cell receptor beta chains originate from one sample sequenced in a study of graft-versus-host responses after intestinal transplantation. Repertoires were generated with immunoSEQ multiplex PCR, while TCRdb's copy carries only in-frame clones and drops some. The repertoire holds over 15,000 clones, with approximately 88% as singletons. This specimen consisted of PBMCs, obtained around 110 days after intestinal transplant. The receptors stem from a human patient who received an intestinal transplant, so some T cells may come from the graft donor.

This chain joins TRBV5-6 and TRBJ2-7; D not certain. The length of the CDR3 is 14 residues. Germline-derived CDR1 and CDR2 are SGHDT and YYEEEE. Trimming took 2 bases from V and 3 from J, leaving 12 bases between them. The CDR3 spells CASSFGPPGYEQYF. The CDR3 DNA sequence: TGTGCCAGCAGCTTCGGTCCGCCTGGCTACGAGCAGTACTTC.

The genes are TRBV5-1 and TRBJ1-6; D gene ambiguous. There are 16 residues in the CDR3. CDR1 SGHRS and CDR2 YFSETQ come from the germline V gene. V lost 7 bases and J lost 5, with 19 bases in between. The CDR3 loop reads CASQATEGSNNSPLHF. The CDR3 DNA reads TGCGCCAGCCAGGCGACTGAGGGATCGAATAATTCACCCCTCCACTTT.

This clone was found a few times. The V and J genes are TRBV28 and TRBJ2-5, with D tentatively TRBD2 (6 bases). Germline V gene lookup returns CDR1 MDHEN and CDR2 SYDVKM. The CDR3 covers 15 residues. Trimming removed 6 bases at V and 7 bases at J, with 21 bases between. The CDR3 coding sequence is TGTGCCAGCAGCCCCCTGACCACCTGGGAGGCGACCCAGTACTTC. Encoded protein: CASSPLTTWEATQYF.

The chain recombines TRBV6-5 with TRBJ1-2, with 10 bases lining up with TRBD1. V lost 6 bases and J lost 7; bases outside the gene matches: 5. The CDR3 consists of 13 residues. CDR1 MNHEY and CDR2 SVGAGI come from the germline V gene. The CDR3 DNA reads TGTGCCAGCAGCCGGGACAGGGGACCTGGCTACACCTTC. Residues: CASSRDRGPGYTF.

CDR3: CASSSFRTSGRWAEQFF. CDR3 nucleotides: TGTGCCAGCAGCTCCTTTAGGACTAGCGGGAGGTGGGCTGAGCAGTTCTTC. The chain recombines TRBV7-9 with TRBJ2-1, with 14 bases matching TRBD2. The CDR3 runs to 17 residues. CDR1 is SEHNR and CDR2 is FQNEAQ in the germline V gene (reference sequence). Trimming cost V 4 bases and J 9 bases; bases outside gene matches: 11.

This clone was counted a single time. The V call is TRBV5-1, the J call TRBJ2-1; D is ambiguous. In germline, CDR1 is SGHRS, CDR2 YFSETQ. The V end lost 0 bases, the J end lost 8 bases, and 9 bases lay between the germline ends. This CDR3 has 13 amino acids. As DNA, the CDR3 is TGCGCCAGCAGCTTGGTGTGGGGTTATGAGCAGTTCTTC. It is translated as CASSLVWGYEQFF.

CDR3 bases: TGTGCCAGCAGCTTAGGAGGACTAGCGAGGACTTGGGGGCAGTTCTTC. Translated: CASSLGGLARTWGQFF. The V call is TRBV7-9, the J call TRBJ2-1; 9 bases match TRBD2. V shed 1 base, J shed 12 bases, and the junction held 13 bases outside the gene matches. Germline V gene data show CDR1 as SEHNR and CDR2 as FQNEAQ (reference sequence). The CDR3 is 16 amino acids. The full variable domain, rest sourced from reference TRBV7-9 and TRBJ2-1, is DTGVSQNPRHKITKRGQNVTFRCDPISEHNRLYWYRQTLGQGPEFLTYFQNEAQLEKSRLLSDRFSAERPKGSFSTLEIQRTEQGDSAMYLCASSLGGLARTWGQFFGPGTRLTVL.

The chain carries TRBV30 and TRBJ2-4, with 7 bases lining up with TRBD1. After removal of 0 bases from V and 5 bases from J, the junction contained 4 bases not matched to a gene. Germline CDR1 GTSNPN, CDR2 SVGIG (reference sequence). There are 14 residues in the CDR3. In nucleotides, the CDR3 is TGTGCCTGGAGTGTCGGAAGGGGGCAAAACATTCAGTACTTC. Translation: CAWSVGRGQNIQYF.

This clone was recorded once. CDR3 DNA sequence: TGTGCCAGCAGCTTGGGGACAGCTAACTATGGCTACACCTTC. Encoded protein: CASSLGTANYGYTF. The V call is TRBV7-2, the J call TRBJ1-2; 7 bases align to TRBD1. V trimming: 3 bases; J trimming: 0 bases; junction bases outside the gene matches: 1. This CDR3 contains 14 residues. Germline V gene lookup returns CDR1 SGHTA and CDR2 FQGNSA.

The chain uses TRBV6-5 and TRBJ2-3, with 7 bases identical to TRBD2. J lost 6 bases, V lost 7 bases, and 13 bases had no gene match. CDR3 length equals 15 residues. CDR1 is MNHEY, CDR2 SVGAGI, per germline. CDR3 coding DNA: TGTGCCAGCACCCCGGTGCGGGAGATTAGGGATACGCAGTATTTT. Protein: CASTPVREIRDTQYF.

The genes are TRBV27 and TRBJ2-3; 11 bases agree with TRBD2. The junction had 11 bases not matched to a gene; V was cut back by 6 bases and J by 0 bases. The CDR3 is 18 amino acids. Germline CDR1 and CDR2: MNHEY and SMNVEV (reference sequence). The CDR3 DNA sequence: TGTGCCAGCAGCCTCGGGACTAGCGGAGAATTTAGCACAGATACGCAGTATTTT. Amino acids: CASSLGTSGEFSTDTQYF.

The chain carries TRBV7-9 and TRBJ2-7; TRBD2 matches at 11 bases. The CDR3 loop spans 15 amino acids. The J segment lost 2 bases and the V segment lost 1 base, leaving 1 base of the junction unmatched. Germline CDR1 is SEHNR and CDR2 is FQNEAQ (reference sequence). The CDR3 sequence: CASSLETSGAYEQYF. CDR3 sequence (DNA): TGTGCCAGCAGCTTAGAGACTAGCGGGGCCTACGAGCAGTACTTC.

The rearrangement joins TRBV14 to TRBJ1-2; perhaps TRBD1 as D (6 bases). V lost 8 bases and J 8 bases, leaving 12 bases between the germline ends. The germline V gene encodes CDR1 SGHDN and CDR2 FVKESK. This CDR3 comprises 11 residues. In nucleotides, the CDR3 is TGTGCCAGCCTCGTCGGGGGCGGCTACACCTTC. This encodes CASLVGGGYTF.

The chain joins TRBV7-2 to TRBJ1-1; unclear D gene. The CDR3 runs 13 residues. The V end lost 3 bases, the J end lost 6 bases, and 11 bases lay between the germline ends. Germline-derived CDR1 and CDR2 are SGHTA and FQGNSA. In DNA form, the CDR3 reads TGTGCCAGCAGCTTCCGGTTTAAGGCTGAAGCTTTCTTT. Translated, it gives CASSFRFKAEAFF.

V is TRBV7-8 and J is TRBJ2-7; 8 nucleotides agree with TRBD2. Looked up from germline, CDR1 is SGHVS and CDR2 is FQNEAQ. The CDR3 is 15 amino acids. Trimming took 1 base from V and 4 from J; bases not matched to a gene: 6. DNA of the CDR3: TGTGCCAGCAGCTTAGGACGGGAGGGTCTATACGAGCAGTACTTC. It is translated as CASSLGREGLYEQYF.

V usage is TRBV27 and J usage is TRBJ1-5; a possible D gene is TRBD1 (6 bases). CDR1 is MNHEY and CDR2 is SMNVEV in the germline V gene (reference sequence). The CDR3 is 18 amino acids. Between the trimmed V and J ends, which lost 8 bases and 1 base, there was a span of 24 bases. The CDR3 region is CASRARSLNDRSNQPQHF. The CDR3, as DNA: TGTGCCAGCCGTGCTAGATCGCTAAACGACAGGAGCAATCAGCCCCAGCATTTT.

This chain connects TRBV11-1 to TRBJ2-2, with 8 nucleotides matching TRBD1. V shed 4 bases and J 4 bases; nucleotides not matched to a gene: 8. CDR1 and CDR2 from the germline V gene are SGHAT and FQDESV (reference sequence). The CDR3 totals 16 residues. Here the CDR3 DNA reads TGTGCCAGCAGCTATCCAGGACAGGGTATCACCGGGGAGCTGTTTTTT. It codes for CASSYPGQGITGELFF.

Only one count was recorded for this clone. The junction does not match germline at one end; this may be a read error. The genes are TRBV6-5 and TRBJ1-1; D ambiguous. Germline CDR1 is MNHEY and CDR2 is SVGAGI. This CDR3 has 14 residues. For the CDR3, the DNA is TGTGCCAGCAGTTACTGGGGTAGCGCCACTGAAGCTTCCTTT. As protein: CASSYWGSATEASF.

This clone was counted only a few times. The chain is built from TRBV21-1 and TRBJ2-7; the table gives TRBD1 as D, unverified against the DNA. TRBV21-1 is recorded as a pseudogene. CDR3 length equals 16 residues. For the CDR3, the DNA is TGTGCCAGCAGCAAAGGGCCGGGACAGGGGGTCTACGAGCAGTACTTC. Translation: CASSKGPGQGVYEQYF.

J is TRBJ1-5 and V is TRBV5-8; D is uncertain. V was clipped by 0 bases and J by 1 base, with 5 bases between them. The CDR3 has 14 residues. The V gene's germline CDR1 is SGHTS and CDR2 YDEGEE. The CDR3 DNA follows: TGTGCCAGCAGCTTGGGACAAAGCAATCAGCCCCAGCATTTT. Translated, it gives CASSLGQSNQPQHF.

V is TRBV4-1 and J is TRBJ2-1; D not certain. The CDR3 contains 17 residues. Germline loops: CDR1 MGHRA, CDR2 YSYEKL. Trimming took 0 bases from V and 0 from J, leaving 12 bases between them. The CDR3 region has the DNA TGCGCCAGCAGCCAAGATGGTAGCAGGAGCTCCTACAATGAGCAGTTCTTC. Translated: CASSQDGSRSSYNEQFF.

This clone occurred a few times. The CDR3 coding sequence is TGTGCCAGCAGCCGGACAGGGTACAATGAGCAGTTCTTC. Amino acid sequence: CASSRTGYNEQFF. V usage is TRBV7-3 and J usage is TRBJ2-1; 8 nucleotides agree with TRBD1. Germline V gene data show CDR1 as SGHTA and CDR2 as FQGTGA. The CDR3 runs 13 residues. V lost 5 bases and J lost 4; bases outside the gene matches: 1.

J is TRBJ2-1 and V is TRBV5-5; the match to TRBD2 covers 8 bases. The ends lost 0 bases at V and 8 bases at J; junction bases unmatched: 7. This CDR3 contains 15 residues. Germline V lookup: CDR1 SGHKS, CDR2 YYEKEE (reference sequence). The CDR3 loop reads CASSLVPSGYDEQFF. CDR3 sequence (DNA): TGTGCCAGCAGCTTGGTTCCTAGCGGGTACGATGAGCAGTTCTTC.

This clone was recorded only once. CDR3 nucleotides: TGTGCCAGCAGCTTGGGAGAAAGCTATGGCTACACCTTC. This encodes CASSLGESYGYTF. The rearrangement joins TRBV5-5 to TRBJ1-2; D remains ambiguous. Trimming took 0 bases from V and 4 from J, leaving 7 bases between them. Germline CDR1 SGHKS, CDR2 YYEKEE (reference sequence). The CDR3 loop spans 13 amino acids.